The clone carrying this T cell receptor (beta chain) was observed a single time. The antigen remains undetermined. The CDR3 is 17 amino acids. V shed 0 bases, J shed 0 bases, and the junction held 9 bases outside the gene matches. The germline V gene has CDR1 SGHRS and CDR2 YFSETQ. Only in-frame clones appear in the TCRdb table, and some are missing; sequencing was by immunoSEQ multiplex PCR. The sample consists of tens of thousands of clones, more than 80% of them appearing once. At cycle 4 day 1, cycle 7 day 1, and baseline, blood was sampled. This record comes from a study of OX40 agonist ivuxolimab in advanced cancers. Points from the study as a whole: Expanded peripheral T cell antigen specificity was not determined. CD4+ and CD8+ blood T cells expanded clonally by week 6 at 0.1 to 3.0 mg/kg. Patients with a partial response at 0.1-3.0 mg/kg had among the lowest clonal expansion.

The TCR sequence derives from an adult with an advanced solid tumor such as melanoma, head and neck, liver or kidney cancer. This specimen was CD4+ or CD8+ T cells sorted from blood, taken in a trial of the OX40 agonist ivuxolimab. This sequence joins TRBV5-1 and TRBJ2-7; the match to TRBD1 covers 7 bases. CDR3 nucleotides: TGCGCCAGCAGCTTGGAGGGGGCGGGTTCCCGCTCCTACGAGCAGTACTTC. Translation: CASSLEGAGSRSYEQYF.